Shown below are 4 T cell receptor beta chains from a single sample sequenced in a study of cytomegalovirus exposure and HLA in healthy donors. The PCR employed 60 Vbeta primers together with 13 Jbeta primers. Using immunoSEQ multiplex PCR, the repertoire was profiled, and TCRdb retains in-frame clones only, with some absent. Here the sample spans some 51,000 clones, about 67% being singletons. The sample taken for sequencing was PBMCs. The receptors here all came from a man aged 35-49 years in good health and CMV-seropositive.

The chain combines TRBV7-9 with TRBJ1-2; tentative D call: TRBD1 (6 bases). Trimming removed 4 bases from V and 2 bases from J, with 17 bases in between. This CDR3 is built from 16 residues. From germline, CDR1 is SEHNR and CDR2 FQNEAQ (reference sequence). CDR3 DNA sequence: TGTGCCAGCAGCTCGGGGGGGCGACAGACGAACTATGGCTACACCTTC. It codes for CASSSGGRQTNYGYTF.

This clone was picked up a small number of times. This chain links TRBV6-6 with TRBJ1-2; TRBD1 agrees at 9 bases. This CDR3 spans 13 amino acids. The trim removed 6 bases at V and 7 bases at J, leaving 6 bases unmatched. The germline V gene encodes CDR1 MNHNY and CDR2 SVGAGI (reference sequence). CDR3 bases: TGTGCCAGCAGACAGGGGGCGACAGGTGGCTACACCTTC. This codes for CASRQGATGGYTF.

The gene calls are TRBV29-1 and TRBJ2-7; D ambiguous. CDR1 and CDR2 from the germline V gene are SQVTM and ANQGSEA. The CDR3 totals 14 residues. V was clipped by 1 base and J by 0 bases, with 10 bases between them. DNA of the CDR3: TGCAGCGTTGAAGGGCAGACAACCTCCTACGAGCAGTACTTC. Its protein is CSVEGQTTSYEQYF.

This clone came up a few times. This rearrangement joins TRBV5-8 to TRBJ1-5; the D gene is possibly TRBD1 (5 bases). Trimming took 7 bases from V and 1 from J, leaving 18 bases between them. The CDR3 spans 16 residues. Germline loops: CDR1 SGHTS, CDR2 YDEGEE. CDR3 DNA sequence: TGTGCCAGCGCCTTAGGTGGAGGGGAGAGCAATCAGCCCCAGCATTTT. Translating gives CASALGGGESNQPQHF.